The rows below give T cell receptor beta chains drawn from one sample of a study of beta chain features in type 1 diabetes. Sequencing used immunoSEQ multiplex PCR; TCRdb keeps in-frame clones, though not all of them. Of about 120,000 clones in the sample, 15% to 20% were seen once. Material: central memory CD4+ T cells from blood. The receptors here all came from a man aged 18 to 29 with type 1 diabetes. Each CDR3 is given with its conserved first and last residue. D genes are given only for firm matches. Clone size is not always given. Where it is, it says once, few, many or a class for expanded clones.

.	TRBJ2-1	.	TRBV29-1	CSVTRARRVGDEQFF	TGCAGCGTAACCCGGGCCCGCCGGGTGGGCGATGAGCAGTTCTTC
.	TRBJ2-5	.	TRBV30	CAWVDLGGETQYF	TGTGCCTGGGTGGACTTGGGGGGAGAGACCCAGTACTTC
TRBD2	TRBJ2-4	many	TRBV4-1	CASSLSGGAENIQYF	TGCGCCAGCAGCCTAAGCGGGGGGGCCGAAAACATTCAGTACTTC
.	TRBJ1-1	.	TRBV19	CASTPVGRNTEAFF	TGTGCCAGTACCCCTGTCGGCAGGAACACTGAAGCTTTCTTT
.	TRBJ1-2	.	TRBV28	CASRTEGRHGYTF	TGTGCCAGCCGCACGGAGGGGAGACATGGCTACACCTTC
.	TRBJ2-5	few	TRBV5-1	CASSTQETQYF	TGCGCCAGCAGCACTCAAGAGACCCAGTACTTC
.	TRBJ1-2	once	TRBV4-2	CASSQDRGVKSGYTF	TGTGCCAGCAGCCAAGATCGGGGGGTTAAGAGCGGCTACACCTTC
.	TRBJ2-7	few	TRBV10-3	CAISGPLYEQYF	TGTGCCATCAGTGGGCCTCTCTACGAGCAGTACTTC
.	TRBJ2-1	few	TRBV30	CAWSPGDFKGIEQFF	TGTGCCTGGAGTCCTGGGGACTTCAAAGGGATTGAGCAGTTCTTC
.	TRBJ1-1	.	TRBV28	CASIWSGSNTEAFF	TGTGCCAGCATATGGTCGGGTTCGAACACTGAAGCTTTCTTT
.	TRBJ2-6	many	TRBV7-2	CASSLAYRSGANVLTF	TGTGCCAGCAGCTTAGCGTACCGATCTGGGGCCAACGTCCTGACTTTC
.	TRBJ2-5	few	TRBV7-2	CASSLREQETQYF	TGTGCCAGCAGCTTACGGGAACAAGAGACCCAGTACTTC
.	TRBJ1-4	.	TRBV30	CASQQATNEKLFF	TGTGCCTCCCAGCAGGCAACTAATGAAAAACTGTTTTTT
.	TRBJ2-5	.	TRBV28	CASTRTGTQYF	TGTGCCAGCACCAGAACGGGGACCCAGTACTTC
TRBD2	TRBJ2-1	.	TRBV6-6	CASSSLAGGYNEQFF	TGTGCCAGCAGTTCACTAGCGGGAGGCTACAATGAGCAGTTCTTC
.	TRBJ2-7	.	TRBV9	CASSERGPASIYEQYF	TGTGCCAGCAGCGAGAGGGGTCCGGCCAGCATCTACGAGCAGTACTTC
TRBD2	TRBJ2-1	few	TRBV4-1	CASSQVLAGGKDNEQFF	TGCGCCAGCAGCCAAGTCCTAGCGGGAGGTAAGGACAATGAGCAGTTCTTC
.	TRBJ2-7	.	TRBV7-9	CASSLRGNEQYF	TGTGCCAGCAGCTTAAGGGGTAACGAGCAGTACTTC
.	TRBJ2-1	.	TRBV11-1	CASSRQYNEQFF	TGTGCCAGCAGTCGACAGTACAATGAGCAGTTCTTC
.	TRBJ2-3	few	TRBV29-1	CSLEVGRRTDTQYF	TGCAGCCTCGAGGTGGGGAGAAGGACAGATACGCAGTATTTT
.	TRBJ2-1	few	TRBV4-1	CASSQETKQFF	TGCGCCAGCAGCCAAGAAACGAAGCAGTTCTTC
.	TRBJ2-7	.	TRBV28	CASSLGQEQYF	TGTGCCAGCAGTTTAGGGCAGGAGCAGTACTTC
.	TRBJ1-1	few	TRBV10-1	CASWTGGEAFF	TGCGCCAGCTGGACGGGAGGAGAAGCTTTCTTT
.	TRBJ1-2	few	TRBV2	CASATGGEGYGYTF	TGTGCCAGTGCGACCGGGGGCGAGGGGTATGGCTACACCTTC
.	TRBJ2-7	.	TRBV7-9	CASSPEPPYEQYF	TGTGCCAGCAGCCCGGAGCCTCCCTACGAGCAGTACTTC
.	TRBJ1-6	.	TRBV2	CASSDPVPGSPLHF	TGTGCCAGCAGTGATCCGGTCCCAGGGTCACCCCTCCACTTT
.	TRBJ1-1	.	TRBV30	CAWSVTAMNTEAFF	TGTGCCTGGAGTGTAACCGCCATGAACACTGAAGCTTTCTTT
.	TRBJ1-1	few	TRBV29-1	CSVVLQANTEAFF	TGCAGCGTTGTGCTACAGGCGAACACTGAAGCTTTCTTT
TRBD2	TRBJ2-3	.	TRBV2	CATLSGVSTDTQYF	TGTGCCACCCTTAGCGGGGTTAGCACAGATACGCAGTATTTT
.	TRBJ1-2	.	TRBV2	CASSEAGGTNYGYTF	TGTGCCAGCAGTGAAGCGGGGGGAACCAACTATGGCTACACCTTC
.	TRBJ2-3	.	TRBV7-9	CASSFEGTDTQYF	TGTGCCAGCAGCTTCGAAGGCACAGATACGCAGTATTTT
TRBD1	TRBJ1-2	few	TRBV6-1	CASSEFLQGAPYGYTF	TGTGCCAGCAGTGAATTCTTGCAGGGGGCTCCCTATGGCTACACCTTC
TRBD2	TRBJ2-4	once	TRBV5-1	CASSSGEGLAKNIQYF	TGCGCCAGCAGCTCCGGGGAGGGGCTGGCCAAAAACATTCAGTACTTC
.	TRBJ2-7	.	TRBV11-2	CASSLGGDYEQYF	TGTGCCAGCAGCTTAGGGGGTGACTACGAGCAGTACTTC
TRBD2	TRBJ2-1	.	TRBV7-2	CASSLAGLVRWNEQFF	TGTGCCAGCAGCTTGGCCGGACTAGTCAGGTGGAATGAGCAGTTCTTC
.	TRBJ2-1	few	TRBV4-2	CASSQDIGLRGRNEQFF	TGTGCCAGCAGCCAAGATATTGGCCTGCGGGGACGGAATGAGCAGTTCTTC
.	TRBJ2-1	.	TRBV28	CASNIRAAPYNEQFF	TGTGCCAGCAATATCCGGGCAGCCCCCTACAATGAGCAGTTCTTC
TRBD1	TRBJ1-4	medium-sized	TRBV18	CASSPTTGDEKLFF	TGTGCCAGCTCACCAACGACAGGGGATGAAAAACTGTTTTTT
TRBD2	TRBJ2-7	few	TRBV5-1	CASSPPGASGIDEQYF	TGCGCCAGCAGCCCCCCCGGCGCTAGCGGGATAGACGAGCAGTACTTC
.	TRBJ2-7	few	TRBV15	CATSLRSGTGTYEQYF	TGTGCCACCAGCTTAAGATCGGGCACCGGGACCTACGAGCAGTACTTC
.	TRBJ1-5	.	TRBV19	CASSIAGRESGNQPQHF	TGTGCCAGTAGTATAGCCGGAAGGGAGTCTGGCAATCAGCCCCAGCATTTT
.	TRBJ2-2	.	TRBV7-2	CASSLIQNTGELFF	TGTGCCAGCAGCTTAATCCAGAACACCGGGGAGCTGTTTTTT
.	TRBJ2-5	.	TRBV4-1	CASSQDGMGAPETQYF	TGCGCCAGCAGCCAAGACGGCATGGGGGCGCCGGAGACCCAGTACTTC